The entry below describes one T cell receptor beta chain. Its antigen remains unidentified. The record originates from a study of shared clonotypes between healthy human individuals. Whole-study context: Donor ages ranged 18 to 49 years: a couple of women, a few men. Per-donor plates numbered three CD4 naive, three CD4 memory, two CD8 naive and one CD8 memory. Overall study findings and caveats: The study found roughly 5% of naive CD4 clonotypes shared across several donors.

Deep-level settings were used for running the assay. Measured with immunoSEQ multiplex PCR; TCRdb has only the in-frame clones, and not every one. This sample has approximately 1,500,000 clones; 95% to 99% occur once, and the top ten carry roughly 0.45%. Trimming cost V 1 base and J 4 bases, with 13 bases left between them. This CDR3 comprises 16 residues. Per germline, CDR1 MNHEY and CDR2 SMNVEV (reference sequence). This rearrangement joins TRBV27 to TRBJ2-2; the D is unclear. Specimen: naive CD4+ T cells sorted from blood. Subset denoted: CD45RA+ positively selected. This clonotype was obtained from a man aged 25-45 years in good health. The CDR3 loop reads CASSLFPRSGTGELFF. The CDR3, as DNA: TGTGCCAGCAGTTTATTTCCCAGATCCGGCACCGGGGAGCTGTTTTTT.